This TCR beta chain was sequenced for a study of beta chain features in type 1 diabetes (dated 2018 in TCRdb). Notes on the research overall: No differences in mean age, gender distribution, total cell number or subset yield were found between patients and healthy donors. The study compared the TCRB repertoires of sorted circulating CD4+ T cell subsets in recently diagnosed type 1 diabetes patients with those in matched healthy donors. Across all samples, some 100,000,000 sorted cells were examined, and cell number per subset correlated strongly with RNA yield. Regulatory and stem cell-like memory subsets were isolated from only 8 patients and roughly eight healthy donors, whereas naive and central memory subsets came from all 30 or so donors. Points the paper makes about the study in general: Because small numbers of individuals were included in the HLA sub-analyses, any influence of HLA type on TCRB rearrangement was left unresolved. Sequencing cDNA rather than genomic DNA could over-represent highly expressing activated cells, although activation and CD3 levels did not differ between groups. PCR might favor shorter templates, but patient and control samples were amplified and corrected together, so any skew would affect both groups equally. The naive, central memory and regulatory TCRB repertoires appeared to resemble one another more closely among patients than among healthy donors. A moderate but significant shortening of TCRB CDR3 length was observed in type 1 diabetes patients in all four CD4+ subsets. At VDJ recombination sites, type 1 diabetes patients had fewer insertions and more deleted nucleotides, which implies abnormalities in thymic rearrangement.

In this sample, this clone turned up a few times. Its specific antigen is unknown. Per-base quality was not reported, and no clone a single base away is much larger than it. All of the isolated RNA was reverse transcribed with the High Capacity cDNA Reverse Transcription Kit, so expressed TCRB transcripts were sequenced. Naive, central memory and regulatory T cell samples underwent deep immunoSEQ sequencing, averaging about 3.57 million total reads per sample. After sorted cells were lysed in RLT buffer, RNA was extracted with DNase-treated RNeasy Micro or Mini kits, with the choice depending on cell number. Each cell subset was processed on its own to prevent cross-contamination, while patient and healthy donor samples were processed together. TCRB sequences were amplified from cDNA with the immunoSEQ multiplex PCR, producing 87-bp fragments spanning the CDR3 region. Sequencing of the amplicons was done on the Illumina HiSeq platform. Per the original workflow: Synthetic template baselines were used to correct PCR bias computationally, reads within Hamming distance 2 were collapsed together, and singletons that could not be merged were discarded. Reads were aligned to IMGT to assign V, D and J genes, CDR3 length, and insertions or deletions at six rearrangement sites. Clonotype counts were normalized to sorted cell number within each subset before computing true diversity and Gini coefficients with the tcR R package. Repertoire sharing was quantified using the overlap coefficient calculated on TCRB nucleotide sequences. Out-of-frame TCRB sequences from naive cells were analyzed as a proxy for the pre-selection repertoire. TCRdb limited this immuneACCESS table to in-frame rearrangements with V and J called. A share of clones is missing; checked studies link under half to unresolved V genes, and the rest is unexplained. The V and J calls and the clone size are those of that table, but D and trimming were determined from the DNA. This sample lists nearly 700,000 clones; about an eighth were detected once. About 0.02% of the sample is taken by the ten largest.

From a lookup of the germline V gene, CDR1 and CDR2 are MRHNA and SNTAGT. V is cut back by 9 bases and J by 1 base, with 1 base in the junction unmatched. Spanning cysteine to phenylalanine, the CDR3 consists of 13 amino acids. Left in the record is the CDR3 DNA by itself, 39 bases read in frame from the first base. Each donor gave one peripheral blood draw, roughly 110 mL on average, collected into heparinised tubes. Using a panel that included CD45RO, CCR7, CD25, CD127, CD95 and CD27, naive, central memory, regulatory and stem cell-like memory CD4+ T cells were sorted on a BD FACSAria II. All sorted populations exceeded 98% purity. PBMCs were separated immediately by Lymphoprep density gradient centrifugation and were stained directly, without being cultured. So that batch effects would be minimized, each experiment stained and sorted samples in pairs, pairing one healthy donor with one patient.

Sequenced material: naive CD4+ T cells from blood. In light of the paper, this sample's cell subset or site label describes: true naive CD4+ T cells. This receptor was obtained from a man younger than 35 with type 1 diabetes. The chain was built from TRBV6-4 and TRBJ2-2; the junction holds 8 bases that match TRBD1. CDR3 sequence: CARGTGNTGELFF. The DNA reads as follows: TGTGCCAGGGGGACAGGGAACACCGGGGAGCTGTTTTTT.